Listed below are T cell receptor beta chains from one sample, sequenced in a study of cytomegalovirus exposure and HLA in healthy donors. Produced via immunoSEQ multiplex PCR; TCRdb's table is partial and in-frame only. The data hold around 250,000 clones, with approximately 81% observed a single time. The sample comprised PBMCs. These receptor sequences come from a woman aged 55-69 years in good health and CMV-seropositive. Each CDR3 is given with its conserved first and last residue. The order of the fields is J gene, clone size, D gene, V gene, CDR3 protein, CDR3 DNA. A D gene is named only where the DNA matches it firmly. Expanded clones get a size class; other rows say once, few or many, or leave the size out.

j_gene: TRBJ1-2; abundance: -; d_gene: -; v_gene: TRBV6-1; CDR3aa: CASSGEVYGGYTF; CDR3nt: TGTGCCAGCAGTGGGGAGGTCTATGGAGGCTACACCTTC
j_gene: TRBJ2-2; abundance: -; d_gene: TRBD2; v_gene: TRBV10-3; CDR3aa: CAITTRGAETGELFF; CDR3nt: TGTGCCATCACCACGCGGGGGGCGGAAACCGGGGAGCTGTTTTTT
j_gene: TRBJ1-3; abundance: few; d_gene: -; v_gene: TRBV30; CDR3aa: CAWATGSGNTIYF; CDR3nt: TGTGCCTGGGCTACAGGGTCTGGAAACACCATATATTTT
j_gene: TRBJ2-1; abundance: -; d_gene: TRBD2; v_gene: TRBV28; CDR3aa: CASSLPLLKAGEGWYEQFF; CDR3nt: TGTGCCAGCAGTTTACCCTTACTTAAAGCGGGAGAAGGTTGGTATGAGCAGTTCTTC
j_gene: TRBJ2-5; abundance: -; d_gene: TRBD1; v_gene: TRBV5-1; CDR3aa: CASSRDRDETQYF; CDR3nt: TGCGCCAGCAGCCGAGACAGGGATGAGACCCAGTACTTC
j_gene: TRBJ2-1; abundance: -; d_gene: TRBD2; v_gene: TRBV7-3; CDR3aa: CASSSGLATYNEQFF; CDR3nt: TGTGCCAGCAGCTCAGGACTAGCGACCTACAATGAGCAGTTCTTC
j_gene: TRBJ2-2; abundance: -; d_gene: TRBD1; v_gene: TRBV2; CDR3aa: CASTGQGTTGELFF; CDR3nt: TGTGCCAGCACCGGACAGGGGACGACCGGGGAGCTGTTTTTT
j_gene: TRBJ1-1; abundance: once; d_gene: TRBD1; v_gene: TRBV4-1; CDR3aa: CASSQDPAAGGNTEAFF; CDR3nt: TGCGCCAGCAGCCAAGATCCCGCGGCAGGGGGGAACACTGAAGCTTTCTTT
j_gene: TRBJ2-5; abundance: -; d_gene: -; v_gene: TRBV5-4; CDR3aa: CASSFGGETQYF; CDR3nt: TGTGCCAGCAGCTTCGGGGGTGAGACCCAGTACTTC
j_gene: TRBJ2-3; abundance: -; d_gene: -; v_gene: TRBV9; CDR3aa: CASSQGWVGTDTQYF; CDR3nt: TGTGCCAGCAGCCAGGGGTGGGTGGGCACAGATACGCAGTATTTT
j_gene: TRBJ2-7; abundance: few; d_gene: TRBD2; v_gene: TRBV11-3; CDR3aa: CASSLDQREFYEQYF; CDR3nt: TGTGCCAGCAGCTTAGACCAGCGGGAGTTCTACGAGCAGTACTTC
j_gene: TRBJ1-2; abundance: -; d_gene: TRBD1; v_gene: TRBV25-1; CDR3aa: CASSDRGQGYTF; CDR3nt: TGTGCCAGCAGTGACAGGGGGCAAGGCTACACCTTC
j_gene: TRBJ1-4; abundance: -; d_gene: -; v_gene: TRBV4-1; CDR3aa: CASSHPGEKLFF; CDR3nt: TGCGCCAGCAGCCACCCCGGTGAAAAACTGTTTTTT
j_gene: TRBJ2-1; abundance: -; d_gene: TRBD2; v_gene: TRBV14; CDR3aa: CASSVGLAGYNEQFF; CDR3nt: TGTGCCAGCAGCGTAGGACTAGCGGGGTACAATGAGCAGTTCTTC
j_gene: TRBJ2-7; abundance: -; d_gene: -; v_gene: TRBV7-9; CDR3aa: CASSFQGGSYEQYF; CDR3nt: TGTGCCAGCAGCTTCCAGGGGGGCTCCTACGAGCAGTACTTC
j_gene: TRBJ1-1; abundance: -; d_gene: -; v_gene: TRBV7-2; CDR3aa: CASSLDQANTEAFF; CDR3nt: TGTGCCAGCAGCTTAGATCAGGCGAACACTGAAGCTTTCTTT
j_gene: TRBJ1-1; abundance: -; d_gene: TRBD1; v_gene: TRBV4-1; CDR3aa: CASSLTGAEFTEAFF; CDR3nt: TGCGCCAGCAGCCTGACAGGGGCCGAATTCACTGAAGCTTTCTTT
j_gene: TRBJ2-3; abundance: -; d_gene: -; v_gene: TRBV5-1; CDR3aa: CASSLDFRGDTQYF; CDR3nt: TGCGCCAGCAGCTTGGATTTTCGGGGAGATACGCAGTATTTT
j_gene: TRBJ2-7; abundance: -; d_gene: -; v_gene: TRBV5-1; CDR3aa: CASSRRELGSYEQYF; CDR3nt: TGCGCCAGCAGCCGACGGGAGCTAGGCTCCTACGAGCAGTACTTC
j_gene: TRBJ2-1; abundance: once; d_gene: TRBD2; v_gene: TRBV5-4; CDR3aa: CASSPLAGGIYNEQFF; CDR3nt: TGTGCCAGCAGCCCGTTGGCGGGAGGCATCTACAATGAGCAGTTCTTC
j_gene: TRBJ2-1; abundance: -; d_gene: -; v_gene: TRBV29-1; CDR3aa: CSASIGGKGNEQFF; CDR3nt: TGCAGCGCCTCAATCGGGGGTAAGGGCAATGAGCAGTTCTTC
j_gene: TRBJ2-5; abundance: -; d_gene: -; v_gene: TRBV19; CDR3aa: CASSMGPEETQYF; CDR3nt: TGTGCCAGTAGTATGGGCCCAGAAGAGACCCAGTACTTC
j_gene: TRBJ1-2; abundance: -; d_gene: TRBD1; v_gene: TRBV11-2; CDR3aa: CASSPMDRGYGYTF; CDR3nt: TGTGCCAGCAGCCCAATGGACAGGGGCTATGGCTACACCTTC
j_gene: TRBJ1-5; abundance: -; d_gene: TRBD1; v_gene: TRBV15; CDR3aa: CATSRRRQGASNQLQHF; CDR3nt: TGTGCCACCAGCAGACGGAGACAGGGGGCTAGCAATCAGCTCCAGCATTTT
j_gene: TRBJ2-1; abundance: -; d_gene: TRBD2; v_gene: TRBV14; CDR3aa: CASSQSGATSAYNEQFF; CDR3nt: TGTGCCAGCAGCCAAAGTGGAGCAACTAGCGCGTACAATGAGCAGTTCTTC